This is a list of T cell receptor beta chains from one sample in a study of shared clonotypes between healthy human individuals. TCRdb's table, derived via immunoSEQ multiplex PCR, lists solely in-frame clones and lacks some. The table records about 2.4 million clones, approximately 93% of them present only once. Sequencing input: naive CD4+ T cells from PBMCs. The receptors were gathered from a young man in good health. Some clones in this sample may be carry-over from other donors' samples. Each CDR3 is given with its conserved first and last residue. The D gene is left open where the match is weak. Only some rows state a clone size, as once, few, many or a class for expanded clones.

j_call | clone_size | d_call | v_call | cdr3_aa | cdr3_nt
TRBJ1-5 | NA | NA | TRBV28 | CASRKQQGINQPQHF | TGTGCCAGCAGAAAGCAACAGGGTATCAATCAGCCCCAGCATTTT
TRBJ1-3 | NA | NA | TRBV4-1 | CASSPPAGSSGNTIYF | TGCGCCAGCAGCCCGCCAGCAGGAAGCTCTGGAAACACCATATATTTT
TRBJ2-7 | NA | NA | TRBV9 | CASSVGVVGAPPYEQYF | TGTGCCAGCAGCGTAGGGGTGGTGGGGGCGCCCCCCTACGAGCAGTACTTC
TRBJ1-2 | NA | NA | TRBV27 | CASSSHPRRAYGYTF | TGTGCCAGCAGTTCACACCCCCGAAGGGCCTATGGCTACACCTTC
TRBJ2-1 | NA | NA | TRBV5-6 | CASSLLAGPTSGEQFF | TGTGCCAGCAGCTTGTTGGCAGGGCCCACTTCAGGTGAGCAGTTCTTC
TRBJ1-5 | NA | TRBD1 | TRBV19 | CASSGTGRSQPQHF | TGTGCCAGTAGTGGGACAGGGCGAAGTCAGCCCCAGCATTTT
TRBJ2-7 | NA | NA | TRBV6-5 | CASSYSVRYEQYF | TGTGCCAGCAGTTACTCGGTACGGTACGAGCAGTACTTC
TRBJ2-3 | NA | TRBD2 | TRBV5-1 | CASSSQGSGSTDTQYF | TGCGCCAGCAGCTCCCAGGGTAGCGGGAGCACAGATACGCAGTATTTT
TRBJ2-1 | NA | TRBD2 | TRBV25-1 | CASSETSGSRTEQFF | TGTGCCAGCAGTGAAACTAGCGGGAGTCGCACTGAGCAGTTCTTC
TRBJ2-1 | NA | NA | TRBV7-9 | CASSFRGLEQFF | TGTGCCAGCAGCTTCAGGGGTCTTGAGCAGTTCTTC
TRBJ1-2 | NA | TRBD1 | TRBV2 | CASSGTDRTDYGYTF | TGTGCCAGCAGTGGCACGGACAGGACAGACTATGGCTACACCTTC
TRBJ1-3 | NA | NA | TRBV30 | CAGGLGNGNTIYF | TGTGCCGGGGGCTTGGGGAACGGAAACACCATATATTTT
TRBJ2-1 | NA | TRBD2 | TRBV7-9 | CASSHIAGPNNEQFF | TGTGCCAGCAGCCACATAGCGGGACCCAACAATGAGCAGTTCTTC
TRBJ1-1 | few | NA | TRBV4-3 | CASSQAGNTEAFF | TGCGCCAGCAGCCAAGCCGGTAACACTGAAGCTTTCTTT
TRBJ2-7 | NA | NA | TRBV18 | CASSPAQGNEQYF | TGTGCCAGCTCACCGGCACAGGGTAACGAGCAGTACTTC
TRBJ2-7 | NA | TRBD1 | TRBV10-3 | CAISRTGGYEQYF | TGTGCCATCAGCCGGACAGGGGGCTACGAGCAGTACTTC
TRBJ1-4 | NA | NA | TRBV18 | CASSPRTLVDEKLFF | TGTGCCAGCTCACCTCGGACACTGGTTGATGAAAAACTGTTTTTT
TRBJ1-4 | NA | TRBD1 | TRBV29-1 | CSVLQGENEKLFF | TGCAGCGTCCTACAGGGGGAGAATGAAAAACTGTTTTTT
TRBJ2-5 | NA | TRBD2 | TRBV29-1 | CSVPGLAAETQYF | TGCAGCGTTCCGGGACTAGCGGCAGAGACCCAGTACTTC
TRBJ2-1 | NA | NA | TRBV21-1 | CASSKGETGASYNEQFF | TGTGCCAGCAGCAAAGGGGAGACAGGGGCCTCCTACAATGAGCAGTTCTTC
TRBJ1-2 | NA | NA | TRBV19 | CASSIGGHNYGYTF | TGTGCCAGTAGTATAGGGGGACACAACTATGGCTACACCTTC